This T cell receptor beta chain is from a study of blood T cell repertoires in COVID-19. Study overall: Specimens from acute and convalescent COVID-19 originated in the United States, Italy and Spain. T cells, B-cell-depleted T cells, or PBMCs provided the cDNA or gDNA that served as material.

As processed by the authors: Reference gene primer amplification yielded estimated nucleated cell counts. Data came from immunoSEQ multiplex PCR; TCRdb stores just in-frame clones and leaves some out. From that table come the V and J calls and clone size; the DNA was used to work out D and trimming. The data contain 180,000 or so clones, 85% to 90% of them singletons. V gave up 0 bases and J gave up 5 bases, with 11 bases separating them. The CDR3 covers 14 residues. The germline CDR1 and CDR2 sequences are SGDLS and YYNGEE. The sample was peripheral blood. V gene TRBV9 combines with J gene TRBJ2-5; D is uncertain. The TCR sequence derives from a man between 50 and 59 years old with acute or convalescent COVID-19. The CDR3 DNA sequence: TGTGCCAGCAGCGTAGCCCCCTCCGGGGAGACCCAGTACTTC. Protein product: CASSVAPSGETQYF.